This T cell receptor (beta chain) came from a study of T cells in Graves' hyperthyroidism and ophthalmopathy. Amplification of TCR beta CDR3 regions used RNA as the template. HTBI primers were used for first-round RT-PCR of the TCR CDR3. Using its own MiXCR run on the multiplex PCR reads, TCRdb lists one record per CDR3 protein. This sample carries 540,000 or so distinct CDR3 sequences, more than 45% of them seen once, and the ten largest clones take over 15%. To note about this clonotype: At one of its ends the junction is not consistent with the germline gene, which may arise from a read error.

Germline assignment: CDR1 LGHDT and CDR2 YNNKEL (reference sequence). The CDR3 spans 11 residues. The chain recombines TRBV3-1 with TRBJ2-7; 7 nucleotides align to TRBD1. The source material was peripheral blood or thyroid tissue (not recorded which). The sequence derives from an adult woman with Graves' disease, either hyperthyroidism or ophthalmopathy (not recorded which). The CDR3 spells CASSPGTVPIF. For the CDR3, the DNA is TGTGCCAGCAGCCCCGGGACAGTGCCCATTTTC.